The 8 T cell receptor beta chains given below trace back to one sample, sequenced in a study of prognosis after radiotherapy for stage I lung cancer. Amplicons of TCR beta CDR3 were generated from genomic DNA by two-round multiplex PCR. With primers specific to each TRBV and TRBJ gene, the first-round PCR was performed. TCRdb re-derived calls from the multiplex PCR reads in MiXCR, one entry per CDR3 protein. The sample has 20,000 to 25,000 distinct CDR3 sequences; approximately 45% are singletons. Here the sequenced sample was PBMCs, taken before or after stereotactic body radiation therapy (not recorded which). The receptor set was obtained from a donor aged 50 or older with non-small cell lung cancer.

This clonotype was counted at least ten times. The gene calls are TRBV6-2 or TRBV6-3 and TRBJ2-1; weak D call: TRBD2 (5 bases). The CDR3 has 15 amino acids. Looked up from germline, CDR1 is MNHEY and CDR2 is SVGEGT. The V end was cut by 3 bases, the J end by 0 bases, with 9 bases between. The CDR3 region has the DNA TGTGCCAGCAGTTATGGCGGACTCTCCTACAATGAGCAGTTCTTC. Its protein product is CASSYGGLSYNEQFF.

This clonotype came up a few times. The chain joins TRBV3-1 to TRBJ1-2; 8 bases align to TRBD1. This CDR3 region has 14 residues. The ends lost 2 bases at V and 3 bases at J; junction bases unmatched: 2. The germline gives CDR1 LGHDT, CDR2 YNNKEL (reference sequence). CDR3 protein: CASSQTDRDYGYTF. CDR3 DNA sequence: TGTGCCAGCAGCCAAACGGACAGGGACTATGGCTACACCTTC.

This clonotype was picked up many times. The chain has TRBV6-1 and TRBJ1-5, with unresolved D. The CDR3 sequence is 13 residues long. CDR1 is MNHNS, CDR2 SASEGT, per germline. Trimming cost V 6 bases and J 6 bases, with 12 bases left between them. CDR3 nucleotides: TGTGCCAGCAGCCCCTTATGGGGTCAGCCCCAGCATTTT. Translating it yields CASSPLWGQPQHF.

The rearrangement uses TRBV5-1 and TRBJ2-7; possibly TRBD2 for D (5 bases). Per germline, CDR1 SGHRS and CDR2 YFSETQ. This CDR3 has 13 residues. V lost 0 bases, J lost 5 bases, and 9 bases lay in between. The CDR3 DNA reads as TGCGCCAGCAGCTTGGGTGTCGGGGACGAGCAGTACTTC. Protein: CASSLGVGDEQYF.

For this clonotype: The junction departs from germline at one end; a sequencing error may be responsible. The gene calls are TRBV28 and TRBJ1-6; TRBD1 agrees at 7 bases. Germline V gene data show CDR1 as MDHEN and CDR2 as SYDVKM. The CDR3 length is 17 residues. DNA for the CDR3: TGTGCCAGCACTCTTGGAGGGGGCGACCAAAGAAATTCAACCCTCAACTTT. Its protein is CASTLGGGDQRNSTLNF.

The rearrangement uses TRBV6-1 and TRBJ2-2, with D uncertain. V gave up 6 bases and J gave up 0 bases, with 8 bases separating them. The germline V gene encodes CDR1 MNHNS and CDR2 SASEGT. The length of the CDR3 is 14 residues. The CDR3 protein is CASSLGTNTGELFF. The DNA for the CDR3 is TGTGCCAGCAGCTTAGGGACGAACACCGGGGAGCTGTTTTTT.

This clonotype was seen many times. This sequence joins TRBV6-1 and TRBJ1-1; possible D gene TRBD1, 5 bases. Trimming removed 10 bases from V and 6 bases from J, with 12 bases in between. Germline CDR1 is MNHNS and CDR2 is SASEGT. This CDR3 spans 11 amino acids. The CDR3 DNA reads as TGTGCCACGTTTCAGGGCGCTGAAGCTTTCTTT. It codes for CATFQGAEAFF.

This clonotype has at least ten counts. This chain links TRBV18 with TRBJ1-5; the match to TRBD1 covers 9 bases. Germline V lookup: CDR1 KGHSH, CDR2 LQKENI. The CDR3 spans 15 residues. V gave up 6 bases and J gave up 1 base; unmatched junction bases: 4. The CDR3 region has the DNA TGTGCCAGCTCGCTTGGGACAGGGAGCAATCAGCCCCAGCATTTT. Amino acids: CASSLGTGSNQPQHF.